This TCR beta chain was recorded in a study of Graves' ophthalmopathy and Graves' hyperthyroidism. General study findings and limits: Ophthalmopathy versus stable hyperthyroidism: 13-signature model gave roughly 88% sensitivity, just under 82% specificity.

On this clonotype: Its antigen is as yet unknown.

Amplification of TCR beta CDR3 regions used RNA transcripts. An opening RT-PCR round employed HTBI primers and preceded a second-round multiplex PCR. MiXCR, run by TCRdb on the multiplex PCR reads, gives a single entry per CDR3 protein. This sample yields around 660,000 distinct CDR3 sequences, of which just over 40% are seen a single time; about 3.3% belongs to the top ten. V was pared by 2 bases and J by 5 bases, with 14 bases of the junction left unmatched. Germline CDR1 and CDR2: SGHAT and FQDESV (reference sequence). The CDR3 is 17 amino acids. Diagnosis used clinical symptoms, serum thyroxine, TRAb, thyroid ultrasound and orbital computed tomography.

Sequenced: peripheral blood. The chain is built from TRBV11-1 and TRBJ2-5, with TRBD1 matching 7 bases. This sequence was found in an adult man with Graves' ophthalmopathy. Here the CDR3 reads CASSLPLRQGRGETQYF. CDR3 coding DNA: TGTGCCAGCAGCTTACCCCTTCGACAGGGACGGGGCGAGACCCAGTACTTC.